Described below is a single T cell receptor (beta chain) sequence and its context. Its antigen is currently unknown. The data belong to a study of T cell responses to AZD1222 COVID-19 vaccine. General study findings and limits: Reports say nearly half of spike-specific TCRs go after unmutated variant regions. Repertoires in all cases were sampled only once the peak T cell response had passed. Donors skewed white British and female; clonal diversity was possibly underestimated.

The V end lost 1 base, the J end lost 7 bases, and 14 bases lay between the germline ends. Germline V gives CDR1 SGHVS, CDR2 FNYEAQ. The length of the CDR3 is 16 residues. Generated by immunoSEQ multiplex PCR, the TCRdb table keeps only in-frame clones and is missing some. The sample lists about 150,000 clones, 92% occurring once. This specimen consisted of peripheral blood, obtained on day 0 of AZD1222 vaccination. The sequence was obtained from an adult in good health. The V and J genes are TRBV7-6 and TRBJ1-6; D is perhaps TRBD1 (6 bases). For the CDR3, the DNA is TGTGCCAGCAGCTTAGGGGGGCGCGCGAGGAATTCACCCCTCCACTTT. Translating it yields CASSLGGRARNSPLHF.